This TCR beta chain stems from a study of early stage breast cancer tumors. Only in-frame clones appear in the TCRdb table, and some are missing; sequencing was by immunoSEQ multiplex PCR. This repertoire shows over 25,000 clones, 50% to 75% found once; its top ten account for 8.5%. Sequencing used breast tumor tissue. This TCR came from a person aged 45-60 years with breast cancer.

CDR3 sequence: CASSLERGGQPQHF. The DNA of the CDR3 is TGTGCCAGCAGCTTAGAGAGGGGGGGGCAGCCCCAGCATTTT. The rearrangement uses TRBV7-2 and TRBJ1-5; D might be TRBD1 (6 bases). The CDR3 extends over 14 amino acids. Germline values: CDR1 SGHTA, CDR2 FQGNSA. V gave up 1 base and J gave up 7 bases, with 11 bases separating them.